Sequencing of this TCR beta chain was carried out in a study of control samples from healthy donors and cancer patients. Generated by immunoSEQ multiplex PCR, the TCRdb table keeps only in-frame clones and is missing some. The table shows some 89,000 clones, with approximately 89% occurring only once. Regarding this clone: Other nucleotide sequences from this sample produce the same CDR3.

The CDR3 loop spans 13 amino acids. Trimming shortened V by 5 bases and J by 2 bases, and 9 bases separated the two germline ends. The germline gives CDR1 SGHAT, CDR2 FQNNGV. The receptor was derived from a man aged 25 to 40 in good health. The chain has TRBV11-2 and TRBJ2-5; D is unresolved. Sequencing used blood. CDR3 nucleotides: TGTGCCAGCAGCCGAGGATTACAAGAGACCCAGTACTTC. It encodes CASSRGLQETQYF.